This T cell receptor (beta chain) was documented in a study of PD-1 blockade in classical Hodgkin lymphoma. The study's findings and limits: Factors driving the repertoire differences, possibly disease activity or prior therapy, remain undefined.

The time point: cycle 4 day 1 (C4D1), after around six weeks of nivolumab. Every single patient, without exception, relapsed after autologous stem cell transplantation, and brentuximab vedotin exposure varied. With respect to this clone: As yet, its antigen is unknown.

The assay was immunoSEQ multiplex PCR, and TCRdb's table has in-frame clones only and misses some. The sample lists around 31,000 clones; about four fifths were seen once. The sequencing here drew on peripheral blood mononuclear cells (PBMCs), taken before the fourth cycle of nivolumab. This TCR came from a human donor with classical Hodgkin lymphoma.

This CDR3 is CAILTWGQGSREQYF. Here the CDR3 DNA reads TGTGCCATTCTTACGTGGGGACAGGGGTCTCGTGAGCAGTACTTC. The chain has TRBV2 and TRBJ2-7; the match to TRBD1 covers 10 bases. V gave up 10 bases and J gave up 7 bases; unmatched junction bases: 16. The length of the CDR3 is 15 residues. Germline CDR1 and CDR2: SNHLY and FYNNEI.